Given below is one T cell receptor (beta chain) in context. The data were obtained in a study of Graves' ophthalmopathy and Graves' hyperthyroidism. It was from about 10 ml of fresh peripheral blood that the PBMCs came. Amplified material comprised TCR beta CDR3 regions derived from RNA transcripts. HTBI primers primed a first-round RT-PCR, and a second-round multiplex PCR followed. Each CDR3 protein gets one entry after TCRdb re-called the multiplex PCR reads with MiXCR. The repertoire has about 370,000 distinct CDR3 sequences, about 18% of them found once; the top ten carry more than 1.5%. The CDR3 covers 13 residues. Germline V gives CDR1 SGHAT, CDR2 FQNNGV. The V and J ends lost 5 bases and 8 bases, in that order; junction bases with no gene match: 9.

The rearrangement uses TRBV11-2 and TRBJ2-7; 7 bases map to TRBD1. The sequence came from a woman younger than 30 with Graves' ophthalmopathy. Sequenced material: peripheral blood. The CDR3 reads CASSTRQGNKQYF. The CDR3 DNA follows: TGTGCCAGCAGCACAAGACAGGGTAACAAGCAGTACTTC.